This passage covers 18 T cell receptor beta chains from one sample sequenced in a study of CD8+CD57+ T cells in acquired aplastic anemia. Genomic DNA served as template for TCR beta VDJ and CDR3 profiling. TCRdb reprocessed the reads via MiXCR and lists one record per CDR3 protein. The repertoire holds about 420,000 distinct CDR3 sequences, 65% to 80% seen once, with 4% in the top ten. The sequenced sample consisted of sorted CD4+, CD8+, or CD8+CD57+ T cells (not recorded which) from PBMCs. The source of these receptors is a human donor in good health, serving as a control.

V and J are TRBV7-7 and TRBJ1-2, with D possibly TRBD1 on 5 matching bases. The V gene lost 1 base and the J gene lost 1 base, with 10 bases spanning the gap. CDR1 and CDR2 (germline): SSHAT, FNYEAQ (reference sequence). The CDR3 extends over 15 amino acids. The CDR3 bases are TGTGCCAGCAGCTTAGGGCGGGGGGGTAACTATGGCTACACCTTC. It is translated as CASSLGRGGNYGYTF.

With regard to this clonotype: A junction boundary mismatches the germline segment, possibly from a read error. This chain connects TRBV10-3 to TRBJ1-2; no firm D call. The CDR3 runs to 14 residues. Germline V gene data show CDR1 as ENHRY and CDR2 as SYGVKD. DNA for the CDR3: TGTGCCAGCAGTTTCTCGCTGAGGGTGGGTAGCTACACTTTC. Translation: CASSFSLRVGSYTF.

Notes on this clonotype: One end of the junction varies from germline; a read error may be responsible. V and J are TRBV5-1 and TRBJ2-5; a possible D gene is TRBD1 (6 bases). Germline V CDR1 and CDR2: SGHRS, YFSETQ. The CDR3 runs to 15 residues. The CDR3 protein is CASSGREQGQETQYF. For the CDR3, the DNA is TGTGCCAGCAGCGGCCGGGAACAGGGCCAAGAGACCCAGTACTTC.

The J gene is TRBJ1-2, the V gene TRBV2, with D uncertain. V was pared by 5 bases and J by 8 bases, with 12 bases between. There are 12 residues in the CDR3. Looked up from germline, CDR1 is SNHLY and CDR2 is FYNNEI. In DNA, the CDR3 is TGTGCCAGCAGTTACGCGGGCTCCGGCTACACCTTC. Protein product: CASSYAGSGYTF.

This clonotype was observed many times. This chain links TRBV7-9 with TRBJ1-1; unclear D gene. V lost 6 bases and J lost 1, with 12 bases in between. The CDR3 spans 14 residues. Germline-derived CDR1 and CDR2 are SEHNR and FQNEAQ (reference sequence). Here the CDR3 reads CASRLDQANTEAFF. The CDR3 bases are TGTGCCAGCAGGTTGGACCAAGCGAACACTGAAGCTTTCTTT.

The chain employs TRBV20-1 and TRBJ2-7; possible D gene TRBD2, 6 bases. The germline gives CDR1 DFQATT, CDR2 SNEGSKA (reference sequence). V was cut by 5 bases and J by 5 bases, with 22 bases left in between. This CDR3 is built from 15 residues. The CDR3 nucleotides are TGCAGTGCTTCCCCTGCGGGGTCTTACATCAACGAGCAGTACTTC. It translates to CSASPAGSYINEQYF.

V usage is TRBV5-1 and J usage is TRBJ1-6; 9 positions agree with TRBD1. The CDR3 extends over 15 amino acids. The germline CDR1 and CDR2 sequences are SGHRS and YFSETQ. The V gene end was trimmed by 1 base and the J gene end by 10 bases; junction bases not matched to a gene: 6. The CDR3, as DNA: TGCGCCAGCAGCTTGTTACCGGACAGGGGCTCACCCCTCCACTTT. Residues: CASSLLPDRGSPLHF.

The rearrangement links TRBV20-1 to TRBJ2-7, with unresolved D. The CDR3 has 12 residues. The germline V gene has CDR1 DFQATT and CDR2 SNEGSKA (reference sequence). The V end was cut by 5 bases, the J end by 5 bases, with 13 bases between. CDR3 nucleotides: TGCAGTGCTCCACGGCAACCCCACGAGCAGTACTTC. Translating it yields CSAPRQPHEQYF.

About this clonotype: At one boundary the junction diverges from the germline segment, which might be a read error. The chain couples TRBV19 to TRBJ1-5; D gene ambiguous. The CDR3 is 14 amino acids. CDR1 and CDR2 (germline): LNHDA, SQIVND (reference sequence). For the CDR3, the DNA is TGTGCCAGCAGTCCCGCCGGGAGCAATCAGGCCCAGCACTTT. It codes for CASSPAGSNQAQHF.

This clonotype showed up just a few times. The chain has TRBV6-2 or TRBV6-3 and TRBJ1-5; 7 bases fit TRBD1. V shed 4 bases, J shed 0 bases, and the junction held 12 bases outside the gene matches. The CDR3 extends over 18 amino acids. Germline-derived CDR1 and CDR2 are MNHEY and SVGEGT. CDR3 sequence (DNA): TGTGCCAGCAGTTTATCCGGACAGGTGCTTCATAGCAATCAGCCCCAGCATTTT. Its translation: CASSLSGQVLHSNQPQHF.

The CDR3 loop is CSVGRGDPTDTQYF. The CDR3 DNA is TGCAGCGTCGGACGGGGAGACCCCACAGATACGCAGTATTTT. The V gene is TRBV29-1, the J gene TRBJ2-3; D possibly corresponds to TRBD2 (5 bases). This CDR3 contains 14 residues. Germline V gene data show CDR1 as SQVTM and CDR2 as ANQGSEA. V lost 6 bases and J 2 bases, leaving 15 bases between the germline ends.

Points on this clonotype: At one end, the junction sequence differs from germline, possibly due to a read error. This rearrangement joins TRBV7-3 to TRBJ2-7; D perhaps matches TRBD2 (5 bases). This CDR3 region has 14 residues. Germline lookup yields CDR1 SGHTA and CDR2 FQGTGA. The CDR3: CASSLWARTGYRDF. The CDR3 nucleotides read TGTGCCAGCAGCTTATGGGCTCGGACTGGATATCGAGACTTC.

The chain recombines TRBV29-1 with TRBJ2-1, with D unclear. V was pared by 8 bases and J by 4 bases, with 9 bases between. Germline V lookup: CDR1 SQVTM, CDR2 ANQGSEA. This CDR3 comprises 11 residues. CDR3 sequence: CSLHLYNEQFF. The CDR3 DNA follows: TGCAGCTTACATTTGTACAATGAGCAGTTCTTC.

The V call is TRBV9, the J call TRBJ2-3, with a weak D call TRBD2 (6 bases). This CDR3 contains 11 residues. The V and J ends lost 3 bases and 14 bases respectively, with 13 bases between them. Germline values: CDR1 SGDLS, CDR2 YYNGEE. The CDR3 region has the DNA TGTGCCAGCAGCGAATTAGCGGCGGGGTATTTT. Its translation: CASSELAAGYF. Using reference TRBV9 and TRBJ2-3 for the parts outside the CDR3, the full variable domain is DSGVTQTPKHLITATGQRVTLRCSPRSGDLSVYWYQQSLDQGLQFLIQYYNGEERAKGNILERFSAQQFPDLHSELNLSSLELGDSALYFCASSELAAGYFGPGTRLTVL.

V gene TRBV20-1 combines with J gene TRBJ1-5; D unresolved. Per the germline V gene, CDR1 is DFQATT and CDR2 is SNEGSKA (reference sequence). Trimming pared 3 bases from V and 13 bases from J, leaving 16 bases between. CDR3 length equals 12 residues. The CDR3 DNA follows: TGCAGTGCTAGGGACGGTAGCAAGCAGCAGCATTTT. It is translated as CSARDGSKQQHF.

Worth noting for this clonotype: The CDR3 carries no conserved terminal phenylalanine or tryptophan, so it likely arises from a read error. No DNA is shown, since the ends of the CDR3 on it are uncertain; the CDR3 is the one TCRdb lists. The J gene is TRBJ2-3, the V gene TRBV9; the table's TRBD1 call for D was not verified on the DNA. Per germline, CDR1 SGDLS and CDR2 YYNGEE. Including both end residues, the CDR3 is 13 amino acids long. CDR3 sequence reads: CASSDLGTLNYKL.

On this clonotype: At one boundary the junction diverges from the germline segment, which might be a read error. The chain combines TRBV7-2 with TRBJ2-6; tentatively, D is TRBD1 (6 bases). The germline V gene encodes CDR1 SGHTA and CDR2 FQGNSA. The CDR3 length is 15 residues. This CDR3 is CASSSNSSGGNVVTF. The CDR3 DNA reads TGTGCCAGCAGCTCAAACTCCTCTGGGGGCAACGTCGTGACTTTC.

V and J are TRBV29-1 and TRBJ1-6, with 11 bases lining up with TRBD1. There are 15 residues in the CDR3. CDR1 and CDR2 from the germline V gene are SQVTM and ANQGSEA. V trimming: 7 bases; J trimming: 11 bases; junction bases outside the gene matches: 13. CDR3 in DNA: TGCAGCGCCGGAGGCTTGGGACAGGGGGAGGCACCCCTCCACTTT. Translated, it gives CSAGGLGQGEAPLHF. Variable domain in full (rest from reference TRBV29-1 and TRBJ1-6): SAVISQKPSRDICQRGTSLTIQCQVDSQVTMMFWYRQQPGQSLTLIATANQGSEATYESGFVIDKFPISRPNLTFSTLTVSNMSPEDSSIYLCSAGGLGQGEAPLHFGNGTRLTVT.